A single sample is the source of the 15 T cell receptor beta chains below, sequenced in a study of T-cell reconstitution after alpha-beta-depleted transplantation in children (dated by TCRdb to the mid-2010s). To prepare the library, PCR was applied. The sample was run on an Illumina HiSeq 2500. Molecular barcoding was employed in the preparation of TCR libraries, with unique molecular identifiers being used to normalize TCRbeta repertoire quantification. The public reads were run again by TCRdb, first through fastp at Q25 and then through MiXCR, and only productive beta chains were kept. Records with the same CDR3 protein are collapsed into one entry carrying the most frequent genes and DNA. Counted in this sample were 330,000 or so distinct CDR3 sequences; 10% of them appeared once. The ten largest make up less than 9% of the sample. According to the study, the label for this sample's treatment or condition signals: allogeneic hematopoietic cell transplantation with graft depleted of TCRalphabeta T cells and CD19 B cells.

The sample in question was PBMCs, obtained before TCRalphabeta/CD19-depleted stem cell transplant. These TCRs come from a boy under two years old with acute myeloid leukemia, due to receive a stem cell transplant.

This clonotype has a count of ten or more. V gene TRBV20-1 combines with J gene TRBJ1-2, with 8 bases matching TRBD1. Trimming at V came to 2 bases and at J to 8 bases, leaving 10 bases not matched to a gene. Per germline, CDR1 DFQATT and CDR2 SNEGSKA (reference sequence). The CDR3 extends over 14 amino acids. Here the CDR3 reads CSARWAGGSGGYTF. In DNA form, the CDR3 reads TGCAGTGCTAGATGGGCAGGGGGCAGTGGCGGCTACACCTTC.

There are many counts of this clonotype. The junction departs from germline at one end; a sequencing error may be responsible. The rearrangement joins TRBV5-4 to TRBJ2-3; weak D call: TRBD2 (6 bases). Per the germline V gene, CDR1 is SGHNT and CDR2 is YYREEE (reference sequence). The CDR3 totals 19 residues. CDR3 protein: CSSSLGLFLAGLDTDTQYF. CDR3 coding DNA: TGTTCCAGCAGCTTGGGGTTGTTTCTTGCGGGATTGGACACAGATACGCAGTATTTT.

This clonotype has at least ten counts. This sequence joins TRBV10-3 and TRBJ2-7, with 9 bases fitting TRBD1. Losses at the gene ends were 4 bases for V and 5 bases for J; bases not matched to a gene: 6. CDR3 length: 14 amino acids. Germline V gene lookup returns CDR1 ENHRY and CDR2 SYGVKD. The CDR3, as DNA: TGTGCCATCAGTGGGGGGACAGGGAACAACGAGCAGTACTTC. Residues: CAISGGTGNNEQYF.

The sample holds many counts of this clonotype. This rearrangement joins TRBV27 to TRBJ1-5, with 7 bases fitting TRBD1. Trimming cost V 3 bases and J 6 bases; bases outside gene matches: 11. Germline V CDR1 and CDR2: MNHEY, SMNVEV (reference sequence). This CDR3 is 16 amino acids long. The CDR3 region is CASSFRATGVSQPQHF. CDR3 nucleotide sequence: TGTGCCAGCAGTTTTCGGGCTACAGGGGTCAGTCAGCCCCAGCATTTT.

This chain links TRBV4-2 with TRBJ1-3, with TRBD1 as a possible D gene (6 bases). V lost 0 bases and J lost 11, with 14 bases in between. Germline assignment: CDR1 LGHNA and CDR2 YNFKEQ. This CDR3 is built from 14 residues. CDR3 sequence: CASSQDQRGIAIYF. DNA of the CDR3: TGTGCCAGCAGCCAAGACCAGAGGGGGATTGCCATATATTTT.

This clonotype was observed many times. The chain carries TRBV29-1 and TRBJ1-2, with TRBD1 matching over 10 bases. The J segment lost 8 bases and the V segment lost 5 bases, leaving 11 bases of the junction unmatched. The CDR3 has 14 residues. Germline CDR1 reads SQVTM; CDR2 reads ANQGSEA. CDR3 residues: CSVLQTGGANGYTF. The CDR3, as DNA: TGCAGCGTTCTGCAGACAGGGGGCGCGAACGGCTACACCTTC.

This clonotype was counted only a few times. V and J are TRBV12-3 or TRBV12-4 and TRBJ2-1; D is unresolved. V was clipped by 6 bases and J by 9 bases, with 18 bases between them. The CDR3 totals 14 residues. The CDR3 DNA sequence: TGTGCCAGCAGCGACTTGTCGCATAAAGCTGAGCAGTTCTTC. As protein: CASSDLSHKAEQFF.

This clonotype was counted ten times or more. The rearrangement links TRBV12-3 or TRBV12-4 to TRBJ2-7; 10 positions agree with TRBD1. The CDR3 is 13 residues long. V was clipped by 3 bases and J by 7 bases; unmatched bases: 3. CDR3 in amino acids: CASSLGTGEEQYF. DNA for the CDR3: TGTGCCAGCAGTTTGGGGACAGGGGAAGAGCAGTACTTC.

This clonotype appeared many times. The J gene is TRBJ2-7, the V gene TRBV5-5; 8 positions match TRBD1. The V gene end was trimmed by 0 bases and the J gene end by 7 bases; junction bases not matched to a gene: 3. The CDR3 runs to 13 residues. CDR1 is SGHKS, CDR2 YYEKEE, per germline (reference sequence). CDR3 DNA: TGTGCCAGCAGCTTGGTCAGGGGGCGTGAGCAGTACTTC. Translation: CASSLVRGREQYF.

This clonotype was found many times. CDR3 sequence (DNA): TGCAGTGCTAGTCCACAAGGAATCACTGAAGCTTTCTTT. Translation: CSASPQGITEAFF. This sequence joins TRBV20-1 and TRBJ1-1, with D hard to call. Deletions cut 3 bases from V and 4 bases from J, with 12 bases between. The CDR3 has 13 residues. CDR1 is DFQATT, CDR2 SNEGSKA, per germline (reference sequence).

This clonotype was counted many times. This sequence joins TRBV5-1 and TRBJ2-1; D remains unclear. Per germline, CDR1 SGHRS and CDR2 YFSETQ. V was shortened by 0 bases and J by 6 bases, with 7 bases between the two germline ends. The CDR3 consists of 13 residues. CDR3 amino acids: CASSLAGTNEQFF. In DNA, the CDR3 is TGCGCCAGCAGCTTGGCAGGAACCAATGAGCAGTTCTTC.

This clonotype was picked up many times. The rearrangement uses TRBV2 and TRBJ2-2, with D uncertain. There are 13 residues in the CDR3. Trimming pared 7 bases from V and 1 base from J, leaving 7 bases between. CDR1 SNHLY and CDR2 FYNNEI come from the germline V gene. DNA of the CDR3: TGTGCCAGCACACTCGAGAACACCGGGGAGCTGTTTTTT. Its protein is CASTLENTGELFF.

The table lists this clonotype with many counts. The chain is built from TRBV15 and TRBJ2-5; D is possibly TRBD2 (5 bases). Germline V CDR1 and CDR2: LNHNV, YYDKDF (reference sequence). Trimming took off 5 bases at V and 9 bases at J, with 28 bases between the two ends. The CDR3 runs to 17 residues. In DNA, the CDR3 is TGTGCCACCAGCGAGTGGCCCGGACGGGGAGAGACGTTGGCCCAGTACTTC. It yields the protein CATSEWPGRGETLAQYF.

Many counts were recorded for this clonotype. This chain connects TRBV10-3 to TRBJ2-2; the match to TRBD2 covers 9 bases. Trimming took 8 bases from V and 6 from J; bases not matched to a gene: 4. CDR1 and CDR2 (germline): ENHRY, SYGVKD. The CDR3 is 13 amino acids. CDR3 DNA sequence: TGTGCCATCGGAGCGGGAGGAGCCGGGGAGCTGTTTTTT. Translating gives CAIGAGGAGELFF.

This chain connects TRBV10-3 to TRBJ2-1; the match to TRBD1 covers 12 bases. The V gene's germline CDR1 is ENHRY and CDR2 SYGVKD. The J segment lost 7 bases and the V segment lost 7 bases, leaving 2 bases of the junction unmatched. The CDR3 is 13 amino acids. CDR3 sequence (DNA): TGTGCCATCATGGGACAGGGGGCAAATGAGCAGTTCTTC. Its protein is CAIMGQGANEQFF.